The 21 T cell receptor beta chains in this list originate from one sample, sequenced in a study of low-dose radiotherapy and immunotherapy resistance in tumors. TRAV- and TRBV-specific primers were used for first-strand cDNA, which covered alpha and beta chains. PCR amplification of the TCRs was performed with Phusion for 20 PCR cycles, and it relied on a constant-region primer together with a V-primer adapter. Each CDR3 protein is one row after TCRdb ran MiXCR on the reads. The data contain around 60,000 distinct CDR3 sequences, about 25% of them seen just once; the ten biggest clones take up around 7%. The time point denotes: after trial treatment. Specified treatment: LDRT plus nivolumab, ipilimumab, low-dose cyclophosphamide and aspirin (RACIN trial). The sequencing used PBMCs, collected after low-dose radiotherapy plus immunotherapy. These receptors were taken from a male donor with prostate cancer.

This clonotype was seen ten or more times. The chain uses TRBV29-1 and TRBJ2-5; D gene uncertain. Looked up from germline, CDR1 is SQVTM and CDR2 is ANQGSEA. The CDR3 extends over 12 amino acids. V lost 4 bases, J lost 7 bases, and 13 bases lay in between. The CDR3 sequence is CSVGGYPGTQYF. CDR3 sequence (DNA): TGCAGCGTTGGAGGCTACCCGGGGACCCAGTACTTC.

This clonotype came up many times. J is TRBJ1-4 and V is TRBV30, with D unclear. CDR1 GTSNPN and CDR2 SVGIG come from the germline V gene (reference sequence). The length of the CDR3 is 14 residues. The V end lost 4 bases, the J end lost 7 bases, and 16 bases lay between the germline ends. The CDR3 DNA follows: TGTGCCTGGACCCTGACGAAACCGGGTGAAAAACTGTTTTTT. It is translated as CAWTLTKPGEKLFF. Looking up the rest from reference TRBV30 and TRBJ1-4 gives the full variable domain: SQTIHQWPATLVQPVGSPLSLECTVEGTSNPNLYWYRQAAGRGLQLLFYSVGIGQISSEVPQNLSASRPQDRQFILSSKKLLLSDSGFYLCAWTLTKPGEKLFFGSGTQLSVL.

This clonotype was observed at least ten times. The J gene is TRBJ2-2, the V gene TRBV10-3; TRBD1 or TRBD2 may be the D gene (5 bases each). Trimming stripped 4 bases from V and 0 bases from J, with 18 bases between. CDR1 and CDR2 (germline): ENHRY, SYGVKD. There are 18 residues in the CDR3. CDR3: CAISATERGSANTGELFF. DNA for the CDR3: TGTGCCATCAGTGCTACCGAGAGGGGAAGCGCGAACACCGGGGAGCTGTTTTTT.

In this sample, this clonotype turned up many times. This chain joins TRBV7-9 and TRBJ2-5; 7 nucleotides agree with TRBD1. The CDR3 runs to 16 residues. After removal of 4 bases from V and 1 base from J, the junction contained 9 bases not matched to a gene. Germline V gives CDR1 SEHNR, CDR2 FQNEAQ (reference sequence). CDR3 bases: TGTGCCAGCAGCTCCACCCGACAGGGCTTCCAAGAGACCCAGTACTTC. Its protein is CASSSTRQGFQETQYF.

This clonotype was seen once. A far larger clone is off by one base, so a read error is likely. CDR3 region: CASSFNSRDTEAFF. In DNA form, the CDR3 reads TGTGCCAGCAGCTTTAACTCCAGGGACACTGAAGCTTTCTTT. The chain couples TRBV5-3 to TRBJ1-1; weak D call: TRBD1 (5 bases). TRBV5-3 is sorted into the ORF group, with uncertain function. This CDR3 comprises 14 residues.

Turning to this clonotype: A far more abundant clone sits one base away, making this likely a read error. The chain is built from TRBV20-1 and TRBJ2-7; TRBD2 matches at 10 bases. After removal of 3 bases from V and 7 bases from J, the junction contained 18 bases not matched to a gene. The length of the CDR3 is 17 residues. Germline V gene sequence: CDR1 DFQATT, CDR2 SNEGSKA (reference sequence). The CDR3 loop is CSASSISGGPTHNEQYF. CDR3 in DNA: TGCAGTGCTAGTAGTATTAGCGGGGGGCCCACTCACAATGAGCAGTACTTC.

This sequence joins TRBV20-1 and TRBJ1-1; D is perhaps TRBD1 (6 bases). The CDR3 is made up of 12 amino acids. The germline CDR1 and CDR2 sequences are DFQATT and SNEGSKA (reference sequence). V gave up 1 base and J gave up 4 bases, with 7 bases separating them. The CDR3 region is CSARVRGTEAFF. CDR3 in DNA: TGCAGTGCTAGAGTCAGGGGCACTGAAGCTTTCTTT.

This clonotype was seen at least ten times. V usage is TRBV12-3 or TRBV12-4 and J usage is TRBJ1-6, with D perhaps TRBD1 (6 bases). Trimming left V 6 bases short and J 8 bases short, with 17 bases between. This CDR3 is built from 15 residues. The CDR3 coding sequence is TGTGCCAGCAGAGCTCCCGGGACATTTGATTCACCCCTCCACTTT. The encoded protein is CASRAPGTFDSPLHF.

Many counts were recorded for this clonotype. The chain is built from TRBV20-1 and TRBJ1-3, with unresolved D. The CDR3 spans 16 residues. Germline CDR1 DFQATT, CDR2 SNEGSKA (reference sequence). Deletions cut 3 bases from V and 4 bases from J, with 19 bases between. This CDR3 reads CSASPAAGAGGNTIYF. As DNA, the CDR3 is TGCAGTGCTAGTCCTGCGGCTGGAGCTGGCGGAAACACCATATATTTT.

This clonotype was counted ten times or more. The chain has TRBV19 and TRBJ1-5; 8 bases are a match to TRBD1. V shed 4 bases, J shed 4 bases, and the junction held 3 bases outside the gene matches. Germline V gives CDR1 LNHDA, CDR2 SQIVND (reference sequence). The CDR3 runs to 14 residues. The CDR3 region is CASSTGTGNQPQHF. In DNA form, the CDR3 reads TGTGCCAGTAGTACCGGGACAGGAAATCAGCCCCAGCATTTT.

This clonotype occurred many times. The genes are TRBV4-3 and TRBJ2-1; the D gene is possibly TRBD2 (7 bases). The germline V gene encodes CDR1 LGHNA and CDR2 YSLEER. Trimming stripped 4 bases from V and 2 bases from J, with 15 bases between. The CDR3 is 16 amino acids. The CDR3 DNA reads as TGCGCCAGCAGCCTAGAGGGGGGGGTCCCCTACAATGAGCAGTTCTTC. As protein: CASSLEGGVPYNEQFF.

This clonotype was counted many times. Here the CDR3 reads CASSLSGSLNTEAFF. The CDR3 nucleotides read TGTGCCAGCAGTTTATCGGGCAGTTTGAACACTGAAGCTTTCTTT. The chain has TRBV27 and TRBJ1-1; D gene ambiguous. The CDR3 is 15 residues long. V dropped 0 bases and J dropped 0 bases, with 8 bases sitting between them. CDR1 MNHEY and CDR2 SMNVEV come from the germline V gene (reference sequence).

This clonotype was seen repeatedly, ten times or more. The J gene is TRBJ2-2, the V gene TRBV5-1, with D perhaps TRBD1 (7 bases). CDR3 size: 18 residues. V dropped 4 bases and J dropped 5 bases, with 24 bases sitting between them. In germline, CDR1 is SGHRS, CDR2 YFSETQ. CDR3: CASSISGGRSRRTGELFF. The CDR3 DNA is TGCGCCAGCAGCATCTCAGGGGGGCGCTCCCGCCGGACCGGGGAGCTGTTTTTT.

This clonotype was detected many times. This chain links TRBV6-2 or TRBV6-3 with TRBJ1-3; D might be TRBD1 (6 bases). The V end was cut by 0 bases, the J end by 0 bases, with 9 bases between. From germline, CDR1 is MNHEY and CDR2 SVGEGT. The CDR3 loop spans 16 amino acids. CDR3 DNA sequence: TGTGCCAGCAGTTACTCCCCGGGACACTCTGGAAACACCATATATTTT. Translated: CASSYSPGHSGNTIYF.

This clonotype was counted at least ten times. Here the CDR3 DNA reads TGCAGTGCTAGCCCTAGCGGGAGAAGCCACAATGAGCAGTTCTTC. It specifies CSASPSGRSHNEQFF. The gene calls are TRBV20-1 and TRBJ2-1; 10 positions match TRBD2. The CDR3 has 15 amino acids. Trimming at V came to 3 bases and at J to 5 bases, leaving 7 bases not matched to a gene. The V gene's germline CDR1 is DFQATT and CDR2 SNEGSKA (reference sequence).

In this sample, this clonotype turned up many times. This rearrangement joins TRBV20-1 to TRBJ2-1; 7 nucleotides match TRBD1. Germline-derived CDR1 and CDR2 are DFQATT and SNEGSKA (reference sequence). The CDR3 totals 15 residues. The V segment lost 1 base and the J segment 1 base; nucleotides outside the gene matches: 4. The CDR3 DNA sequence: TGCAGTGCTAGAGCTAGACAGGGATCCTACAATGAGCAGTTCTTC. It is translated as CSARARQGSYNEQFF.

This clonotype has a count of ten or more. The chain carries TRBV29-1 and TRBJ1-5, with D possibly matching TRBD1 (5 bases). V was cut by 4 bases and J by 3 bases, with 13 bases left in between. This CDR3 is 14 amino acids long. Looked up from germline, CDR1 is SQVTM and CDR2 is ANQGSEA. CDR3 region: CSVGGGEPNQPQHF. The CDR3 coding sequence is TGCAGCGTTGGGGGCGGGGAGCCCAATCAGCCCCAGCATTTT.

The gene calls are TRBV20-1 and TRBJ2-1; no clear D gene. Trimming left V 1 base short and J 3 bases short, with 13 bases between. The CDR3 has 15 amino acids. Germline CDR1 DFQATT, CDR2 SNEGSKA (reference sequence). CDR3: CSARVGLPNYNEQFF. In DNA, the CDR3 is TGCAGTGCTAGAGTTGGTCTCCCTAACTACAATGAGCAGTTCTTC.

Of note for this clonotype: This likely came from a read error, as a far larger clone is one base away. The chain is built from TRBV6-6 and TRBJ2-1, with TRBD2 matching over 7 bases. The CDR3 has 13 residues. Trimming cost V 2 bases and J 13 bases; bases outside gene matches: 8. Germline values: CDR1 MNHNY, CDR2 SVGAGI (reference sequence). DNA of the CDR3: TGTGCCAGCAGTTACACTGGGGAGGGGACCCAGTTCTTC. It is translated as CASSYTGEGTQFF.

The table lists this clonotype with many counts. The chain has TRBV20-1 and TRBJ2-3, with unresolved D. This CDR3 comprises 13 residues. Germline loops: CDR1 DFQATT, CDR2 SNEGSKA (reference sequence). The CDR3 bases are TGCAACCAACCCCACGAAAGCACAGATACGCAGTATTTT. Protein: CNQPHESTDTQYF.

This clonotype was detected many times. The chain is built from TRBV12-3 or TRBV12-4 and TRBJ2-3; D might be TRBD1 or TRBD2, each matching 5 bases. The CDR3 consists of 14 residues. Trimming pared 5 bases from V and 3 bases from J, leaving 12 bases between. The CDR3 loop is CASSTRERTDTQYF. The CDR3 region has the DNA TGTGCCAGCAGTACCAGGGAGCGGACAGATACGCAGTATTTT.